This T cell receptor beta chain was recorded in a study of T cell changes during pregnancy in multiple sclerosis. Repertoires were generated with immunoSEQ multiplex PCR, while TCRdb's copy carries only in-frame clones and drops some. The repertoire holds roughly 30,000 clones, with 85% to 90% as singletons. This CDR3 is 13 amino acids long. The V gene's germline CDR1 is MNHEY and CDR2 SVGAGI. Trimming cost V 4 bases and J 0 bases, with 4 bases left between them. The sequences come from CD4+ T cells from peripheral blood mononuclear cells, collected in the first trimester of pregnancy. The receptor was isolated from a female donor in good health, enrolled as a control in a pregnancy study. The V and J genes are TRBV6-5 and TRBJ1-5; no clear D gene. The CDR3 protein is CASSSYSNQPQHF. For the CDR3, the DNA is TGTGCCAGCAGTTCGTATAGCAATCAGCCCCAGCATTTT.